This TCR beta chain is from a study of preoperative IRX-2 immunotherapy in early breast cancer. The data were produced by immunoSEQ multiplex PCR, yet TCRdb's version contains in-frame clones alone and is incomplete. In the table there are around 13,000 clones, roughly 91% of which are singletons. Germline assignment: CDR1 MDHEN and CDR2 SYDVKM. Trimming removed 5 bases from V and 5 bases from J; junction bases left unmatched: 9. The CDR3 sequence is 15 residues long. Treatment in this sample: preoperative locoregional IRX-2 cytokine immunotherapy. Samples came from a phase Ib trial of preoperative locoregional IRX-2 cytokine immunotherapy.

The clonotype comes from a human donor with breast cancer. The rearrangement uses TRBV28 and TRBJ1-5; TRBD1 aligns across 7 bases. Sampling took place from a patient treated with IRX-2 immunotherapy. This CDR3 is CASSPADRSHQPQHF. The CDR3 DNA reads TGTGCCAGCAGTCCCGCGGACAGGAGCCATCAGCCCCAGCATTTT.